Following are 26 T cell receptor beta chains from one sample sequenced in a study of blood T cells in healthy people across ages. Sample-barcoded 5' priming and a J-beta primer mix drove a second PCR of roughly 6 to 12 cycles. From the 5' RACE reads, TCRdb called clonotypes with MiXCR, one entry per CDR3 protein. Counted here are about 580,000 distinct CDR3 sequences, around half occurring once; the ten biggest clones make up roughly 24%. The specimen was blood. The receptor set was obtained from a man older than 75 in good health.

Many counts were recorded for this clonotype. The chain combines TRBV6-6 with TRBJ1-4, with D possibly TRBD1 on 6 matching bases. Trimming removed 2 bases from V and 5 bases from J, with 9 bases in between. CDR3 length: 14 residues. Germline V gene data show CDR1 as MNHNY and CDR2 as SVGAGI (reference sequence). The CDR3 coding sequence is TGTGCCAGCAGTTACCGAGGGGGGAATGAAAAACTGTTTTTT. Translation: CASSYRGGNEKLFF.

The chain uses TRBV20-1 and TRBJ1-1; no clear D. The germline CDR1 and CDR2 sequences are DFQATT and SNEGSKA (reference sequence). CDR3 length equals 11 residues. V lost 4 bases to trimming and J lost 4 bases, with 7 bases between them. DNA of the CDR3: TGCAGTGCTACACGGAGCACTGAAGCTTTCTTT. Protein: CSATRSTEAFF.

In nucleotides, the CDR3 is TGCAGCGTTGAGGGCCCTCGGCACGGGGAGCTGTTTTTT. Translating it yields CSVEGPRHGELFF. The rearrangement uses TRBV29-1 and TRBJ2-2; D unresolved. Germline assignment: CDR1 SQVTM and CDR2 ANQGSEA. V lost 3 bases to trimming and J lost 7 bases, with 12 bases between them. This CDR3 has 13 residues.

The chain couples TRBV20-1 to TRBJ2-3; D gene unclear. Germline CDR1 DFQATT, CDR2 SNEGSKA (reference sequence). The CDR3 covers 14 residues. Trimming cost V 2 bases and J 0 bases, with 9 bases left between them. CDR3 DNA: TGCAGTGCTAGACCGTGGTCTAGCACAGATACGCAGTATTTT. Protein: CSARPWSSTDTQYF.

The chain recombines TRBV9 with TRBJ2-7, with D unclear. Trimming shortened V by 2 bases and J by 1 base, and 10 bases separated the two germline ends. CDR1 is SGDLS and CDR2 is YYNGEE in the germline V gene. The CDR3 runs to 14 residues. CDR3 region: CASSVYGDSYEQYF. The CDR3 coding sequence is TGTGCCAGCAGCGTCTATGGAGATTCCTACGAGCAGTACTTC.

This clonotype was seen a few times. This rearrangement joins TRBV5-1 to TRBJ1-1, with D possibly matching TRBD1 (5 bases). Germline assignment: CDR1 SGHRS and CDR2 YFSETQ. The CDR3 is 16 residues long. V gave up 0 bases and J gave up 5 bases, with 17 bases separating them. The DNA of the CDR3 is TGCGCCAGCAGCTTGGCCTGGGGGGGTGCGGGGACTGAAGCTTTCTTT. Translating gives CASSLAWGGAGTEAFF.

CDR3 in amino acids: CASILTGEQFF. For the CDR3, the DNA is TGTGCCAGCATTCTGACCGGGGAGCAGTTCTTC. The genes are TRBV12-3 or TRBV12-4 and TRBJ2-1; no clear D. V lost 7 bases and J lost 10, with 11 bases in between. The CDR3 contains 11 residues.

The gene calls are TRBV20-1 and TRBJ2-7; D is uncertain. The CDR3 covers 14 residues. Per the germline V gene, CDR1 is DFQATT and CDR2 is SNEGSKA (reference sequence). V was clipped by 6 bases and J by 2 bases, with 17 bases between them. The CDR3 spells CSAQPPTTTYEQYF. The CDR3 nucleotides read TGCAGTGCCCAACCCCCGACCACTACCTACGAGCAGTACTTC.

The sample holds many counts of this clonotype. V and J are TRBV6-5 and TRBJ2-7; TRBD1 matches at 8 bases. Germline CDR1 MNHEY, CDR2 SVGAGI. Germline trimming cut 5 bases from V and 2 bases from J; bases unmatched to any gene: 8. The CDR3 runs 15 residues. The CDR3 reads CASSPSDRAAYEQYF. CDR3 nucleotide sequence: TGTGCCAGCAGTCCCTCGGACAGGGCGGCCTACGAGCAGTACTTC.

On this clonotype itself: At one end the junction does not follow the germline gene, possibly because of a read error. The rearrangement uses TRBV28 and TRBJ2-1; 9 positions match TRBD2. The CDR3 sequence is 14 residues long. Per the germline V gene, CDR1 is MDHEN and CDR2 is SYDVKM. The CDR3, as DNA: TGTGCCAGCAGCCTAGCGGGAACTTACAATGGGCAGTTCTTC. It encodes CASSLAGTYNGQFF.

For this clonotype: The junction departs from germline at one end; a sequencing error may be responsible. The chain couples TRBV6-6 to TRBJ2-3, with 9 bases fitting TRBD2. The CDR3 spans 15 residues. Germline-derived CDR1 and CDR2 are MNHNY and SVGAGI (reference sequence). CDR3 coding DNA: TGTGCCAGCAGTTTCGTAGCGGGGGCGGGAGATGCGCAGTATTTT. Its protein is CASSFVAGAGDAQYF.

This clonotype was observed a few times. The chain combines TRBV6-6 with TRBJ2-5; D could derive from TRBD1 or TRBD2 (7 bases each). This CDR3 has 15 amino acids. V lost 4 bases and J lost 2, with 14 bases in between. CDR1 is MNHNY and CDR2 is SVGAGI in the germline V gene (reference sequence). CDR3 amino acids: CASSSRGGGQETQYF. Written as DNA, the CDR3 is TGTGCCAGCAGTTCCAGGGGGGGGGGACAAGAGACCCAGTACTTC.

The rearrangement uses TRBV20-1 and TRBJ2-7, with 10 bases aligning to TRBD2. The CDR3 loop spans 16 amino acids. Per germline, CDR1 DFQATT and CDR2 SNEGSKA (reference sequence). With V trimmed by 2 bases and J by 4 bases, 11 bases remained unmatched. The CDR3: CSARRPSGGLPYEQYF. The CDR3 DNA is TGCAGTGCTAGAAGGCCTAGCGGGGGACTACCATACGAGCAGTACTTC.

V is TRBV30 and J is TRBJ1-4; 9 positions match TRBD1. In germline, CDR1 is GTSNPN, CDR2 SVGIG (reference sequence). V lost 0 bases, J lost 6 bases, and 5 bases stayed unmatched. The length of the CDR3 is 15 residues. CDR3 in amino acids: CAWSVGTGGHEKLFF. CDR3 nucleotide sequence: TGTGCCTGGAGTGTCGGTACAGGGGGCCATGAAAAACTGTTTTTT.

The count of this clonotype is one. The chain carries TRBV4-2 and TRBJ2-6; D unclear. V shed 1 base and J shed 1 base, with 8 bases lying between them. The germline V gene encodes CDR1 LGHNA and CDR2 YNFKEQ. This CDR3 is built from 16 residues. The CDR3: CASSQVTVSGANVLTF. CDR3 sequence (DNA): TGTGCCAGCAGCCAAGTAACGGTATCTGGGGCCAACGTCCTGACTTTC.

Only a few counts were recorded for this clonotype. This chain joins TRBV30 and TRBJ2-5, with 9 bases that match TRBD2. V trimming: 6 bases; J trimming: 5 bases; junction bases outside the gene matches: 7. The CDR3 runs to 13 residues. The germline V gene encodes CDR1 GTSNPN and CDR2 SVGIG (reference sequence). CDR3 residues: CACNSGSFETQYF. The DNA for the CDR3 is TGTGCCTGCAATAGCGGGAGCTTTGAGACCCAGTACTTC.

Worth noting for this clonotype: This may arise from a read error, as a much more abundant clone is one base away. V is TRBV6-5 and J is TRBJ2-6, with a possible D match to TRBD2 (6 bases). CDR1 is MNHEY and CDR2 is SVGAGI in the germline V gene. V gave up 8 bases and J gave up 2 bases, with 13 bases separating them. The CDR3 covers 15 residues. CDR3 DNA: TGTGCCAGCGCAATAGGAGGGGCTGGGGCCAACGTCCTGACTTTC. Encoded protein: CASAIGGAGANVLTF.

The CDR3 sequence: CASGQRGSTDTQYF. The CDR3 bases are TGCGCCAGCGGGCAGCGGGGAAGCACAGATACGCAGTATTTT. This rearrangement joins TRBV5-1 to TRBJ2-3, with TRBD2 matching 7 bases. V was pared by 7 bases and J by 0 bases, with 5 bases of the junction left unmatched. This CDR3 region has 14 residues. Germline-derived CDR1 and CDR2 are SGHRS and YFSETQ.

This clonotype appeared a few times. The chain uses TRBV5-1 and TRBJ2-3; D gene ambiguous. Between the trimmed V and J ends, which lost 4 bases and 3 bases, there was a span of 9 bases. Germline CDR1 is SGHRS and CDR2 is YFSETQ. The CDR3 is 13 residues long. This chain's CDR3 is CASSTDPTDTQYF. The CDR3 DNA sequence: TGCGCCAGCAGCACGGACCCGACAGATACGCAGTATTTT.

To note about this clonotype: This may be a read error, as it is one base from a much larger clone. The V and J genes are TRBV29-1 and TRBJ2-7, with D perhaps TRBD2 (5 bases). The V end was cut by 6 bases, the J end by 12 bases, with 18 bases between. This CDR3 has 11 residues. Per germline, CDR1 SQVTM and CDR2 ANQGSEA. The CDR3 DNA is TGCAGCGTGAGAATCGGGAATTTGCCGTACTTC. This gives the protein CSVRIGNLPYF.

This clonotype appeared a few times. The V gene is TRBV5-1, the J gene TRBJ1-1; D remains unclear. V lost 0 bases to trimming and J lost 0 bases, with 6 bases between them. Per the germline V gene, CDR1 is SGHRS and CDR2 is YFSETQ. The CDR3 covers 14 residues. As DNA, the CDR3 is TGCGCCAGCAGCTTGGGAGAGATGAACACTGAAGCTTTCTTT. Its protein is CASSLGEMNTEAFF.

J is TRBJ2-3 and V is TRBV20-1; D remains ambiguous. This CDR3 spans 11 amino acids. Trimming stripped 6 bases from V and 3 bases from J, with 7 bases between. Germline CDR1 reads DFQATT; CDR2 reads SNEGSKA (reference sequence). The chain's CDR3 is CSAETTDTQYF. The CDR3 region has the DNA TGCAGTGCGGAAACAACAGATACGCAGTATTTT.

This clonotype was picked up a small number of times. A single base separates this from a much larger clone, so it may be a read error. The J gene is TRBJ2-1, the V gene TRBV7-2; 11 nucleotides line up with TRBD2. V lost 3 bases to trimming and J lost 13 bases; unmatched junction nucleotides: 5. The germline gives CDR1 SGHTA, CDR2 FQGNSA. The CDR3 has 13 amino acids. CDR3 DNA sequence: TGTGCCAGCAGCTTTAGCGGGGGGGAGACCCAGTTCTTC. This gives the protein CASSFSGGETQFF.

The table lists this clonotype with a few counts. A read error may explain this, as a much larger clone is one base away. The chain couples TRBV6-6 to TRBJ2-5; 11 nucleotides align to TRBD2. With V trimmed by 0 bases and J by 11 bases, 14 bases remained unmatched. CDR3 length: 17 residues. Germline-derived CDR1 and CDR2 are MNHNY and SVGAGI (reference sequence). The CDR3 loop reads CASSYSNWASGRNEQYF. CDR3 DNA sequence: TGTGCCAGCAGTTACTCGAATTGGGCTAGCGGGAGGAATGAGCAGTACTTC.

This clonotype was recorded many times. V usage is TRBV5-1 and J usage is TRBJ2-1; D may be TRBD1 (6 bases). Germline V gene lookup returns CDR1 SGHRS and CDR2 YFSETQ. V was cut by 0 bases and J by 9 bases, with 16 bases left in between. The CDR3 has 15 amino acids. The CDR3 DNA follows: TGCGCCAGCAGCTTGGGCACCCAGGGGAATTCTGAGCAGTTCTTC. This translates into CASSLGTQGNSEQFF.

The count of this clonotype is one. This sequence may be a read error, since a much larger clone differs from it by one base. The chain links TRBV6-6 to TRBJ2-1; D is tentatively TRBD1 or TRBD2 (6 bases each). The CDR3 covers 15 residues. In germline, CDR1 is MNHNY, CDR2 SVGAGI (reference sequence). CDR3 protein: CASSRAQGGSNEQSF. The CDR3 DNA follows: TGTGCCAGCAGCCGCGCACAGGGAGGTTCCAATGAGCAGTCCTTC.